This T cell receptor (beta chain) appears in the sequencing data of a study of control samples from healthy donors and cancer patients. Sequencing used immunoSEQ multiplex PCR; TCRdb keeps in-frame clones, though not all of them. The data show 100,000 to 150,000 clones, nearly 90% seen once. This TCR derives from a man in his fifties or sixties in good health. Material for sequencing was blood.

DNA of the CDR3: TGCAGCGTTGATCAACAACCGAACACTGAAGCTTTCTTT. It codes for CSVDQQPNTEAFF. This chain connects TRBV29-1 to TRBJ1-1; no clear D gene. The length of the CDR3 is 13 residues. V lost 3 bases to trimming and J lost 1 base, with 9 bases between them. Looked up from germline, CDR1 is SQVTM and CDR2 is ANQGSEA.